These 28 T cell receptor beta chains originate from one sample sequenced in a study of cytomegalovirus exposure and HLA in healthy donors (dated by TCRdb to about 2017). Library preparation was by the immunoSEQ multiplex PCR assay. The multiplex PCR relied on a mix of 60 forward primers for TCR Vbeta segments and 13 reverse primers for TCR Jbeta segments. The source is immuneACCESS, and TCRdb retained only in-frame sequences with V and J called. Part of the clones is not carried over; for the studies checked, unresolved V genes explain less than half of this, and the remainder is unexplained. For this sample the table gives around 150,000 clones, of which just under 65% were detected only once. 5.5% to 9% of the sample goes to the ten largest clones. Sequencing input: PBMCs. The source of these receptors is a woman aged 55-70 years in good health and CMV-seropositive.

V gene TRBV7-8 combines with J gene TRBJ2-1; 12 nucleotides agree with TRBD2. Trimming removed 5 bases from V and 4 bases from J; junction bases left unmatched: 9. This CDR3 comprises 17 residues. Germline V CDR1 and CDR2: SGHVS, FQNEAQ. Here the CDR3 reads CASSTPSLAGGYNEQFF. The CDR3 coding sequence is TGTGCCAGCAGCACCCCCTCTCTAGCGGGAGGGTACAATGAGCAGTTCTTC.

In DNA form, the CDR3 reads TGTGCCAGCTCACCATCAAACAGGGGGCGGATGCAGCCCCAGCATTTT. Residues: CASSPSNRGRMQPQHF. This chain links TRBV18 with TRBJ1-5, with TRBD1 identical over 9 bases. Germline CDR1 reads KGHSH; CDR2 reads LQKENI. The CDR3 is made up of 16 amino acids. Losses at the gene ends were 2 bases for V and 7 bases for J; bases not matched to a gene: 9. Full variable domain (outside the CDR3, taken from reference TRBV18 and TRBJ1-5): NAGVMQNPRHLVRRRGQEARLRCSPMKGHSHVYWYRQLPEEGLKFMVYLQKENIIDESGMPKERFSAEFPKEGPSILRIQQVVRGDSAAYFCASSPSNRGRMQPQHFGDGTRLSIL.

This clone was seen only a few times. The rearrangement joins TRBV19 to TRBJ2-3; 8 bases map to TRBD2. V was pared by 7 bases and J by 3 bases, with 6 bases of the junction left unmatched. Germline CDR1 is LNHDA and CDR2 is SQIVND (reference sequence). The length of the CDR3 is 14 residues. This chain's CDR3 is CASKPGLVTDTQYF. DNA for the CDR3: TGTGCCAGTAAACCGGGACTAGTGACAGATACGCAGTATTTT.

The J gene is TRBJ1-5, the V gene TRBV19, with 8 bases matching TRBD1. The CDR3 is 16 residues long. CDR1 LNHDA and CDR2 SQIVND come from the germline V gene (reference sequence). V gave up 5 bases and J gave up 0 bases; unmatched junction bases: 6. CDR3 nucleotides: TGTGCCAGTAGTGGACAGGGTTCGTATAGCAATCAGCCCCAGCATTTT. Protein sequence: CASSGQGSYSNQPQHF.

The chain links TRBV7-2 to TRBJ2-6; D gene ambiguous. Trimming removed 6 bases at V and 1 base at J, with 10 bases between. The germline CDR1 and CDR2 sequences are SGHTA and FQGNSA. The CDR3 has 15 residues. The CDR3 DNA is TGTGCCAGCAGTCTAACCGGGTCTGGGGCCAACGTCCTGACTTTC. The encoded protein is CASSLTGSGANVLTF.

The CDR3 loop reads CASSFGLADTGELFF. As DNA, the CDR3 is TGTGCCAGCAGCTTCGGACTAGCGGACACCGGGGAGCTGTTTTTT. The chain couples TRBV7-3 to TRBJ2-2; 10 nucleotides agree with TRBD2. V shed 3 bases and J 3 bases; nucleotides not matched to a gene: 1. This CDR3 is 15 amino acids long. CDR1 and CDR2 (germline): SGHTA, FQGTGA.

V usage is TRBV6-5 and J usage is TRBJ2-3; 7 bases are shared with TRBD1. V dropped 0 bases and J dropped 0; count of bases not matched to a gene: 0. CDR3 size: 15 residues. CDR1 is MNHEY, CDR2 SVGAGI, per germline. The CDR3 region has the DNA TGTGCCAGCAGTTACTCGACAGGGAGCACAGATACGCAGTATTTT. It specifies CASSYSTGSTDTQYF.

This chain joins TRBV20-1 and TRBJ1-2, with TRBD1 as a possible D gene (5 bases). Between the trimmed V and J ends, which lost 3 bases and 9 bases, there was a span of 11 bases. The CDR3 length is 11 residues. Germline V gives CDR1 DFQATT, CDR2 SNEGSKA (reference sequence). CDR3 residues: CSARDDSSYTF. CDR3 coding DNA: TGCAGTGCTAGGGACGACAGCAGCTACACCTTC.

V is TRBV6-6 and J is TRBJ2-7; D may be TRBD1 (6 bases). CDR1 and CDR2 from the germline V gene are MNHNY and SVGAGI (reference sequence). Trimming cost V 5 bases and J 7 bases, with 9 bases left between them. The CDR3 sequence is 11 residues long. The CDR3 protein is CASSQGWEQYF. The CDR3 DNA reads as TGTGCCAGCAGTCAGGGGTGGGAGCAGTACTTC.

V gene TRBV11-2 combines with J gene TRBJ2-1; TRBD2 might be the D (5 bases). CDR1 SGHAT and CDR2 FQNNGV come from the germline V gene. The CDR3 length is 14 residues. The V and J ends lost 0 bases and 6 bases respectively, with 9 bases between them. The CDR3 sequence is CASSLDILANEQFF. Written as DNA, the CDR3 is TGTGCCAGCAGCTTAGATATTCTAGCCAATGAGCAGTTCTTC.

V and J are TRBV28 and TRBJ1-4, with D unresolved. V was cut by 7 bases and J by 4 bases, with 16 bases left in between. Germline V gives CDR1 MDHEN, CDR2 SYDVKM. The length of the CDR3 is 15 residues. This CDR3 is CASTIAGRNNEKLFF. DNA of the CDR3: TGTGCCAGCACCATTGCGGGGAGGAATAATGAAAAACTGTTTTTT.

This clone was detected a few times. This chain joins TRBV4-1 and TRBJ1-4; 8 bases match TRBD1. Germline values: CDR1 MGHRA, CDR2 YSYEKL. This CDR3 spans 14 amino acids. Germline trimming cut 4 bases from V and 4 bases from J; bases unmatched to any gene: 2. This CDR3 is CASSLGTGNEKLFF. In nucleotides, the CDR3 is TGCGCCAGCAGCCTAGGGACAGGTAATGAAAAACTGTTTTTT.

The gene calls are TRBV15 and TRBJ2-2, with TRBD1 identical over 7 bases. Looked up from germline, CDR1 is LNHNV and CDR2 is YYDKDF (reference sequence). With V trimmed by 3 bases and J by 7 bases, 11 bases remained unmatched. CDR3 length: 16 amino acids. The DNA of the CDR3 is TGTGCCACCAGCAGGGCCTTAACAGGGGCCGACGGGGAGCTGTTTTTT. Residues: CATSRALTGADGELFF.

The CDR3 sequence is CASSEGLGDTQYF. As DNA, the CDR3 is TGTGCCAGCAGTGAGGGACTAGGAGATACGCAGTATTTT. The chain links TRBV6-4 to TRBJ2-3; 8 bases are shared with TRBD2. J gave up 5 bases and V 3 bases, and 1 base lay outside the gene matches. The CDR3 loop spans 13 amino acids. The V gene's germline CDR1 is MRHNA and CDR2 SNTAGT.

The J gene is TRBJ2-3, the V gene TRBV7-8, with a possible D match to TRBD2 (6 bases). The CDR3 consists of 15 residues. With 4 bases removed from V and 3 bases from J, the gap between germline ends came to 14 bases. CDR1 and CDR2 (germline): SGHVS, FQNEAQ. CDR3 protein: CASSWGEAGTDTQYF. CDR3 coding DNA: TGTGCCAGCAGCTGGGGGGAGGCCGGTACAGATACGCAGTATTTT.

This chain joins TRBV2 and TRBJ2-5, with 9 bases matching TRBD1. Near its end, the DNA agrees better with TRBJ2-7, so the J call may be wrong. CDR1 SNHLY and CDR2 FYNNEI come from the germline V gene. This CDR3 contains 13 residues. This CDR3 is CASNRQGAYEQYF. CDR3 nucleotide sequence: TGTGCCAGCAACCGACAGGGGGCCTACGAGCAGTACTTC.

CDR3 DNA sequence: TGTGCCTGGAGTGGGTTAGGAGGGAGGGAAAAACTGTTTTTT. It yields the protein CAWSGLGGREKLFF. The V gene is TRBV30, the J gene TRBJ1-4; D uncertain. The CDR3 has 14 residues. With 1 base removed from V and 8 bases from J, the gap between germline ends came to 14 bases. Germline V lookup: CDR1 GTSNPN, CDR2 SVGIG (reference sequence).

Concerning this clone itself: Germline is not matched at one junction end, which may reflect a read error. The chain has TRBV5-1 and TRBJ1-4; 11 positions agree with TRBD1. The germline V gene has CDR1 SGHRS and CDR2 YFSETQ. This CDR3 region has 16 residues. The CDR3 sequence is CAGSLQGTGGNEKLFF. CDR3 DNA: TGCGCCGGCAGCTTGCAGGGGACAGGGGGTAATGAAAAACTGTTTTTT.

The V gene is TRBV7-8, the J gene TRBJ2-4, with D possibly TRBD1 on 6 matching bases. V dropped 1 base and J dropped 9 bases, with 10 bases sitting between them. CDR3 size: 13 residues. Germline CDR1 reads SGHVS; CDR2 reads FQNEAQ. CDR3 residues: CASSLGGGGIQYF. The CDR3 coding sequence is TGTGCCAGCAGCTTAGGAGGGGGTGGCATTCAGTACTTC.

This clone was seen a handful of times. This chain uses TRBV19 with TRBJ1-3, with a possible D match to TRBD1 (6 bases). V lost 3 bases and J 0 bases, leaving 15 bases between the germline ends. Germline CDR1 LNHDA, CDR2 SQIVND (reference sequence). This CDR3 has 17 amino acids. Written as DNA, the CDR3 is TGTGCCAGTAGTATGGATCAGACAGGCCTCTCTGGAAACACCATATATTTT. It specifies CASSMDQTGLSGNTIYF.

This clone was counted a single time. V is TRBV7-3 and J is TRBJ2-3; 8 nucleotides line up with TRBD1. The CDR3 sequence is 13 residues long. V was pared by 10 bases and J by 4 bases, with 7 bases of the junction left unmatched. The V gene's germline CDR1 is SGHTA and CDR2 FQGTGA. The CDR3 sequence is CATSGGVADTQYF. In DNA form, the CDR3 reads TGTGCCACCTCAGGGGGCGTTGCAGATACGCAGTATTTT.

The chain combines TRBV7-2 with TRBJ2-3; D perhaps matches TRBD1 (6 bases). Germline loops: CDR1 SGHTA, CDR2 FQGNSA. The V and J ends lost 5 bases and 4 bases respectively, with 19 bases between them. CDR3 size: 16 residues. CDR3 DNA sequence: TGTGCCAGCAGCCGTTCAACAGGGATCAAAGCAGATACGCAGTATTTT. Residues: CASSRSTGIKADTQYF.

The chain recombines TRBV7-9 with TRBJ2-1, with 9 bases lining up with TRBD2. Germline V CDR1 and CDR2: SEHNR, FQNEAQ (reference sequence). The CDR3 contains 14 residues. Germline trimming cut 5 bases from V and 10 bases from J; bases unmatched to any gene: 9. Here the CDR3 reads CASSPGVAGVEQFF. CDR3 DNA: TGTGCCAGCAGCCCCGGGGTAGCGGGAGTCGAGCAGTTCTTC.

The chain is built from TRBV4-3 and TRBJ2-3, with 14 nucleotides matching TRBD2. Germline loops: CDR1 LGHNA, CDR2 YSLEER. The CDR3 covers 17 residues. The trim removed 1 base at V and 1 base at J, leaving 1 base unmatched. CDR3 DNA sequence: TGCGCCAGCAGCCAAGGGGGACTAGCGGGAGGCACAGATACGCAGTATTTT. Its protein is CASSQGGLAGGTDTQYF.

V gene TRBV19 combines with J gene TRBJ2-3; D is perhaps TRBD2 (5 bases). The CDR3 spans 13 residues. Per germline, CDR1 LNHDA and CDR2 SQIVND (reference sequence). The V gene lost 6 bases and the J gene lost 1 base, with 8 bases spanning the gap. The CDR3 nucleotides are TGTGCCAGTAGAGAGGGAGGCACAGATACGCAGTATTTT. It yields the protein CASREGGTDTQYF.

The CDR3 here is CASRTRLAGVGEQYF. In DNA, the CDR3 is TGTGCCAGCAGGACACGACTAGCGGGAGTGGGGGAGCAGTACTTC. This chain connects TRBV6-5 to TRBJ2-5; TRBD2 matches 12 bases. CDR3 size: 15 residues. V shed 6 bases, J shed 11 bases, and the junction held 13 bases outside the gene matches. Per germline, CDR1 MNHEY and CDR2 SVGAGI.

This chain connects TRBV13 to TRBJ2-4; 8 nucleotides line up with TRBD2. Germline V gene data show CDR1 as PRHDT and CDR2 as FYEKMQ (reference sequence). CDR3 length: 15 amino acids. With 5 bases clipped from V and 6 bases from J, the junction kept 9 bases outside the gene matches. DNA of the CDR3: TGTGCCAGCAGCCAAAGCGGGAGCAGGGTAAACATTCAGTACTTC. Encoded protein: CASSQSGSRVNIQYF.

This clone was recorded only once. V gene TRBV14 combines with J gene TRBJ2-7; tentative D call: TRBD1 (6 bases). Trimming removed 1 base at V and 5 bases at J, with 15 bases between. CDR1 and CDR2 (germline): SGHDN, FVKESK. This CDR3 has 15 residues. The CDR3 DNA is TGTGCCAGCAGCCAAGGGAGTTGGGGGCGAAACGAGCAGTACTTC. It encodes CASSQGSWGRNEQYF.